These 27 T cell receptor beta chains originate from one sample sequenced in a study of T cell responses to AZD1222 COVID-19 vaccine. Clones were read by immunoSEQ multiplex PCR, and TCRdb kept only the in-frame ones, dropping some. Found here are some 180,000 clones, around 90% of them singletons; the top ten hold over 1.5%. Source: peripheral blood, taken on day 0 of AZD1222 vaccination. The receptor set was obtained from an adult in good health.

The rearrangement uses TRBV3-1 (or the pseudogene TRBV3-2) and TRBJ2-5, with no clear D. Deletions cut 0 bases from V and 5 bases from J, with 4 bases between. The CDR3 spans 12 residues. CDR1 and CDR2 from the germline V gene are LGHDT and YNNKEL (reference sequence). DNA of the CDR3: TGTGCCAGCAGCCAAGATAGGGAGACCCAGTACTTC. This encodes CASSQDRETQYF.

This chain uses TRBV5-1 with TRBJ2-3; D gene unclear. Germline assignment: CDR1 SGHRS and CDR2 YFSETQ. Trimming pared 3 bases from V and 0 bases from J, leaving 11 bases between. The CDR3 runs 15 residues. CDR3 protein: CASSSLGTSTDTQYF. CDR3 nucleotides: TGCGCCAGCAGCTCCCTAGGAACTAGCACAGATACGCAGTATTTT. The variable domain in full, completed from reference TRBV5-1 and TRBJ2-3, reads KAGVTQTPRYLIKTRGQQVTLSCSPISGHRSVSWYQQTPGQGLQFLFEYFSETQRNKGNFPGRFSGRQFSNSRSEMNVSTLELGDSALYLCASSSLGTSTDTQYFGPGTRLTVL.

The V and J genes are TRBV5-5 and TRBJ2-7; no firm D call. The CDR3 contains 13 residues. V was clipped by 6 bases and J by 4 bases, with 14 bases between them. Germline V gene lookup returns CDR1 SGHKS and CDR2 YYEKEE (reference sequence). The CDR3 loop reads CASTLPGGYEQYF. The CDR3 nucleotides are TGTGCCAGCACCCTCCCCGGTGGGTACGAGCAGTACTTC.

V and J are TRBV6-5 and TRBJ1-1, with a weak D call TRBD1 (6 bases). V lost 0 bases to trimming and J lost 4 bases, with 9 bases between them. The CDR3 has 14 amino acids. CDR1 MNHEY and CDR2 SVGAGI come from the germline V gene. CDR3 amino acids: CASSYSGGGTEAFF. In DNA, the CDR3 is TGTGCCAGCAGTTACTCGGGGGGCGGCACTGAAGCTTTCTTT.

Written as DNA, the CDR3 is TGTGCCAGCTCACGGCGGGACAGGAGCACAGATACGCAGTATTTT. Translation gives CASSRRDRSTDTQYF. The gene calls are TRBV18 and TRBJ2-3; the match to TRBD1 covers 8 bases. The CDR3 runs 15 residues. Germline assignment: CDR1 KGHSH and CDR2 LQKENI. V dropped 4 bases and J dropped 0; count of bases not matched to a gene: 3.

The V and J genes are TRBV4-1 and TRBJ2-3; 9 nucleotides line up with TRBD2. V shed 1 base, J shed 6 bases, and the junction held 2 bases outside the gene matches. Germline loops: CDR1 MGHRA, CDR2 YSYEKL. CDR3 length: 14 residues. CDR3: CASSQVAGADTQYF. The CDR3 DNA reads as TGCGCCAGCAGCCAAGTAGCGGGAGCGGATACGCAGTATTTT.

The CDR3 DNA is TGCGGGTTTTTGGGCACAGATACGCAGTATTTT. Amino acids: CGFLGTDTQYF. V gene TRBV29-1 combines with J gene TRBJ2-3; D is unclear. Germline CDR1 and CDR2: SQVTM and ANQGSEA. This CDR3 has 11 amino acids.

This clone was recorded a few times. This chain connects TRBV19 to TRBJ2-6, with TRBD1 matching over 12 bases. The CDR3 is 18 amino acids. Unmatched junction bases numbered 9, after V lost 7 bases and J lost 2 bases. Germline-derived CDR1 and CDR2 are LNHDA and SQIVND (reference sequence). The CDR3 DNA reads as TGTGCCAGTACCGCCGGGACAGGGGGCGTCGCTGGGGCCAACGTCCTGACTTTC. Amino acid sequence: CASTAGTGGVAGANVLTF.

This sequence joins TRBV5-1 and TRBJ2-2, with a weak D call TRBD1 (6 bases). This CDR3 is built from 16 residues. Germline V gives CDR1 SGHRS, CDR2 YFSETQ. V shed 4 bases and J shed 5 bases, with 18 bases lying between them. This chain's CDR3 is CASSASTTGNTGELFF. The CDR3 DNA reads TGCGCCAGCAGCGCCTCAACCACAGGGAATACCGGGGAGCTGTTTTTT.

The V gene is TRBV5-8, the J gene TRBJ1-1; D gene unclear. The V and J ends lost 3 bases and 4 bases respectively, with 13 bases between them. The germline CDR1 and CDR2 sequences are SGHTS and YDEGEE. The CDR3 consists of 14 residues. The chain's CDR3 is CASSSTGRGTEAFF. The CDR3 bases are TGTGCCAGCAGCTCGACGGGTAGAGGCACTGAAGCTTTCTTT. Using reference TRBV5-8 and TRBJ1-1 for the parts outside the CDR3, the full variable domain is EAGVTQSPTHLIKTRGQQATLRCSPISGHTSVYWYQQALGLGLQFLLWYDEGEERNRGNFPPRFSGRQFPNYSSELNVNALELEDSALYLCASSSTGRGTEAFFGQGTRLTVV.

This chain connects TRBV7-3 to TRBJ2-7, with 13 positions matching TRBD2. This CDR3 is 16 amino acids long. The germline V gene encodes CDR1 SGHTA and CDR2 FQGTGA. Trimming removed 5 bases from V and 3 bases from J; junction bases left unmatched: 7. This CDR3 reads CASSPGTSGTHYEQYF. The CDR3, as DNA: TGTGCCAGCAGCCCTGGGACTAGCGGGACTCACTACGAGCAGTACTTC.

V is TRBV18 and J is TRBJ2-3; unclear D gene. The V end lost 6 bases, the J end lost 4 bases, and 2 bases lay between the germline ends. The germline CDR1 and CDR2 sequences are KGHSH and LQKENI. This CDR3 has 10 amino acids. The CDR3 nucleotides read TGTGCCAGCTCGCCAGATACGCAGTATTTT. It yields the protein CASSPDTQYF.

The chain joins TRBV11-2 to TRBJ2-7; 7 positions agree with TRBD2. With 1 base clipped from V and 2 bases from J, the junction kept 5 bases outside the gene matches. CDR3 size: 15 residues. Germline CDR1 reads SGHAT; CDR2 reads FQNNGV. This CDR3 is CASSLGSGSAYEQYF. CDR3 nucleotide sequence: TGTGCCAGCAGCTTAGGTAGCGGGTCAGCCTACGAGCAGTACTTC.

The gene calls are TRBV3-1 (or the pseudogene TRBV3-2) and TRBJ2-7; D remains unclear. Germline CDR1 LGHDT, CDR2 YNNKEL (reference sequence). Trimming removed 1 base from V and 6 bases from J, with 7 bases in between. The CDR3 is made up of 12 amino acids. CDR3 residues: CASSQGGAEQYF. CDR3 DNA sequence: TGTGCCAGCAGCCAAGGTGGTGCCGAGCAGTACTTC.

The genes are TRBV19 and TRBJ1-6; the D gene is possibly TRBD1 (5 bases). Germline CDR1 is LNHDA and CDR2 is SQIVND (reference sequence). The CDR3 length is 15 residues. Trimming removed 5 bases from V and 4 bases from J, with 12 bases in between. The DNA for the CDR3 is TGTGCCAGTAGTTTGGACACAACGTATAATTCACCCCTCCACTTT. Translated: CASSLDTTYNSPLHF.

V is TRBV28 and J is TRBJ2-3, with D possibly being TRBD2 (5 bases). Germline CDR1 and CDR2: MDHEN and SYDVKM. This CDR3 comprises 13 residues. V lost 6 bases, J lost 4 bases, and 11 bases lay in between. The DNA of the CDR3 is TGTGCCAGCAGGAAACTAGGTCCAGATACGCAGTATTTT. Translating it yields CASRKLGPDTQYF.

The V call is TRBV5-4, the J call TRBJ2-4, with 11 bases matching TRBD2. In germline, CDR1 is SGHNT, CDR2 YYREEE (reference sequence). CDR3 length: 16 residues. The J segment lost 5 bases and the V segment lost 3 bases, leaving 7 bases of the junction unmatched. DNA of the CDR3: TGTGCCAGCAGCTCAGGACTAGCGGGTTTCGAAAACATTCAGTACTTC. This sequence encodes CASSSGLAGFENIQYF.

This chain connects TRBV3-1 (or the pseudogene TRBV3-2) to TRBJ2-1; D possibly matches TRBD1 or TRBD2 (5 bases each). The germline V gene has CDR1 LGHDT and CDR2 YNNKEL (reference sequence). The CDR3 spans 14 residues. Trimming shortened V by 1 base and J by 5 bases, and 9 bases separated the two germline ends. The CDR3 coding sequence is TGTGCCAGCAGCCAAGCGGGGACGAACAATGAGCAGTTCTTC. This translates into CASSQAGTNNEQFF.

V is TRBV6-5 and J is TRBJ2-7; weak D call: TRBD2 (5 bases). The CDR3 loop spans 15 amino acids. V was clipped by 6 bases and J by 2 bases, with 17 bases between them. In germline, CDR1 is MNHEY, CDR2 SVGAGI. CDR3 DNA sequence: TGTGCCAGCAGAAAGGCTAGCAGCCCGACCTACGAGCAGTACTTC. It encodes CASRKASSPTYEQYF.

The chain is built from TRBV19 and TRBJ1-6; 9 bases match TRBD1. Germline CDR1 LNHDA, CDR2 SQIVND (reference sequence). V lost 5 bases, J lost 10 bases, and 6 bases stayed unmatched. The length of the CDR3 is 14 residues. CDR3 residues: CASSPTGGRSPLHF. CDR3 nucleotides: TGTGCCAGTAGTCCCACAGGGGGCCGCTCACCCCTCCACTTT. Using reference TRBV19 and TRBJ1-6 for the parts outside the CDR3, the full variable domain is DGGITQSPKYLFRKEGQNVTLSCEQNLNHDAMYWYRQDPGQGLRLIYYSQIVNDFQKGDIAEGYSVSREKKESFPLTVTSAQKNPTAFYLCASSPTGGRSPLHFGNGTRLTVT.

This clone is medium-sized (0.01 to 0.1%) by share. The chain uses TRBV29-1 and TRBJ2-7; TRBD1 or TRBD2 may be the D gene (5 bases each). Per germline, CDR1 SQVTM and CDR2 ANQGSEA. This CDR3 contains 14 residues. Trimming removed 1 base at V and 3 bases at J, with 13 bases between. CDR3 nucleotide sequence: TGCAGCGTTGAAGTGGGGGACGAGGGCTACGAGCAGTACTTC. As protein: CSVEVGDEGYEQYF.

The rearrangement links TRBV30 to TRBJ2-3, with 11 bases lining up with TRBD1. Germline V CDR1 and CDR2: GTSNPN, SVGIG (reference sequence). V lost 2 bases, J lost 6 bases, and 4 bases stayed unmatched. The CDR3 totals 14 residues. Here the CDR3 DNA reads TGTGCCTGGAGTCCGGGACAGGGGGGCGATACGCAGTATTTT. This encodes CAWSPGQGGDTQYF.

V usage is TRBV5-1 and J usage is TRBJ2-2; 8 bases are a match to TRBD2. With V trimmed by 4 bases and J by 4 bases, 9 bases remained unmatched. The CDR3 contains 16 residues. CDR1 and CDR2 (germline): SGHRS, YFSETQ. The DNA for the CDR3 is TGCGCCAGCAGCCTACCCGGGACTAGTGGCACCGGGGAGCTGTTTTTT. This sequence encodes CASSLPGTSGTGELFF.

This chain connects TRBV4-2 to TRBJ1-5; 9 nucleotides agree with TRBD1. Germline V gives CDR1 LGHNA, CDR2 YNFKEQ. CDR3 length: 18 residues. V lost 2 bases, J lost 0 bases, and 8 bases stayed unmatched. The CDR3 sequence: CASSQTLTGGYSNQPQHF. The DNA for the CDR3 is TGTGCCAGCAGCCAAACCTTGACAGGGGGTTATAGCAATCAGCCCCAGCATTTT.

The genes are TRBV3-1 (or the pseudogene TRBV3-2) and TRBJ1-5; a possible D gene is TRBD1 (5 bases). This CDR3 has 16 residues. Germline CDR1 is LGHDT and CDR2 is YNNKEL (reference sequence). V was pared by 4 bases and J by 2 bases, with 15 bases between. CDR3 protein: CASSLPREGCNQPQHF. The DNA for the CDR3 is TGTGCCAGCAGCCTACCCAGGGAGGGATGCAATCAGCCCCAGCATTTT.

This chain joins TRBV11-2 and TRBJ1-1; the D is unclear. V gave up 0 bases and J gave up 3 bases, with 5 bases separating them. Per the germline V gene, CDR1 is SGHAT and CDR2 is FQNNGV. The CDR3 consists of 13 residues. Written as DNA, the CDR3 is TGTGCCAGCAGCTTAGATCCGGACACTGAAGCTTTCTTT. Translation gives CASSLDPDTEAFF.

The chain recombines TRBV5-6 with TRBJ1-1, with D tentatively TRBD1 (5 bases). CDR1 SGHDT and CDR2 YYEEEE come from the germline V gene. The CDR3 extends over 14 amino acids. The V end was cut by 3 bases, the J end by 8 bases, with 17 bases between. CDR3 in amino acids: CASSSLTVRWEAFF. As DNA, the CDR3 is TGTGCCAGCAGCTCCTTGACAGTCCGATGGGAAGCTTTCTTT. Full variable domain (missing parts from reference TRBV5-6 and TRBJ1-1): DAGVTQSPTHLIKTRGQQVTLRCSPKSGHDTVSWYQQALGQGPQFIFQYYEEEERQRGNFPDRFSGHQFPNYSSELNVNALLLGDSALYLCASSSLTVRWEAFFGQGTRLTVV.